This TCR beta chain was profiled in a study of CD8 T cells in ankylosing spondylitis. TCRdb called the 5' RACE reads again in MiXCR, with one record for every CDR3 protein. The sample includes a few hundred thousand distinct CDR3 sequences, about 20% of them seen just once. In germline, CDR1 is SGDLS, CDR2 YYNGEE. This CDR3 contains 15 residues. With V trimmed by 2 bases and J by 2 bases, 4 bases remained unmatched. This clonotype was recorded once. Its antigen remains unidentified. The study, taken as a whole, reports: A motif in TCR beta, a set of about 8 highly homologous variants, appeared characteristic of ankylosing spondylitis blood.

V gene TRBV9 combines with J gene TRBJ2-3; 8 nucleotides align to TRBD1. The sequence was obtained from a male donor with ankylosing spondylitis. Sequenced: blood, either unsorted or a sorted T cell fraction (not recorded which). CDR3 region: CASSVRDRFTDTQYF. Written as DNA, the CDR3 is TGTGCCAGCAGCGTGAGGGACAGGTTCACAGATACGCAGTATTTT.